The next 28 T cell receptor beta chains were all read from a single sample in a study of T-cell memory formation after mild COVID-19. TCRdb analysed the 5' RACE reads with MiXCR anew, one entry per CDR3 protein. The data contain 300,000 to 400,000 distinct CDR3 sequences, about 16% of them singletons. Material for sequencing was PBMCs or a T cell subset sorted from them (not recorded which). Receptor source: a man in his late teens or twenties who had mild COVID-19 (a few samples of this study predate the infection). Cell type and time point are not known.

This chain connects TRBV12-3 or TRBV12-4 to TRBJ2-5; 12 bases are shared with TRBD1. The junction had 5 bases not matched to a gene; V was cut back by 10 bases and J by 5 bases. The CDR3 is made up of 13 amino acids. DNA for the CDR3: TGTGCCATAGGGACAGGGGGCTTGGAGACCCAGTACTTC. Translating gives CAIGTGGLETQYF.

The chain is built from TRBV6-6 and TRBJ2-3; D remains ambiguous. CDR1 is MNHNY, CDR2 SVGAGI, per germline (reference sequence). The CDR3 spans 16 residues. Deletions cut 6 bases from V and 11 bases from J, with 27 bases between. CDR3 region: CASRLTKTPAGWVQYF. The CDR3 DNA sequence: TGTGCCAGCAGACTGACGAAGACCCCGGCCGGATGGGTGCAGTATTTT.

The rearrangement uses TRBV7-9 and TRBJ1-1, with D unresolved. The V end was cut by 8 bases, the J end by 1 base, with 8 bases between. The CDR3 totals 12 residues. The germline CDR1 and CDR2 sequences are SEHNR and FQNEAQ (reference sequence). The CDR3 DNA follows: TGTGCCAGCGGGCAGCAGAACACTGAAGCTTTCTTT. This sequence encodes CASGQQNTEAFF.

This clonotype has ten or more counts. The V call is TRBV11-2, the J call TRBJ1-3; D gene unclear. CDR3 length equals 17 residues. Germline lookup yields CDR1 SGHAT and CDR2 FQNNGV. V was clipped by 5 bases and J by 3 bases, with 20 bases between them. The CDR3: CASSPLGGRELGNTIYF. The CDR3 coding sequence is TGTGCCAGCAGCCCCCTCGGTGGGCGGGAGCTTGGAAACACCATATATTTT.

This clonotype was detected only a few times. The V call is TRBV20-1, the J call TRBJ1-3; D gene ambiguous. V lost 2 bases, J lost 1 base, and 12 bases lay in between. Germline V gives CDR1 DFQATT, CDR2 SNEGSKA (reference sequence). This CDR3 comprises 15 residues. The CDR3 coding sequence is TGCAGTGCTAGACCTGACGGACCTTCTGGAAACACCATATATTTT. Its translation: CSARPDGPSGNTIYF.

The J gene is TRBJ1-1, the V gene TRBV7-3, with TRBD1 as a possible D gene (6 bases). CDR1 is SGHTA and CDR2 is FQGTGA in the germline V gene. Between the trimmed V and J ends, which lost 4 bases and 3 bases, there was a span of 12 bases. CDR3 length: 14 amino acids. This CDR3 reads CASSSSGADTEAFF. The CDR3 DNA sequence: TGTGCCAGCAGCTCCTCAGGGGCCGACACTGAAGCTTTCTTT.

The rearrangement joins TRBV27 to TRBJ1-2; the D gene is possibly TRBD1 (6 bases). V lost 3 bases and J lost 5, with 16 bases in between. Germline V gene lookup returns CDR1 MNHEY and CDR2 SMNVEV (reference sequence). The CDR3 contains 15 residues. CDR3: CASSFSGGLGYGYTF. Written as DNA, the CDR3 is TGTGCCAGCAGTTTTTCGGGGGGGCTCGGATATGGCTACACCTTC.

V usage is TRBV12-3 or TRBV12-4 and J usage is TRBJ2-1; TRBD2 might be the D (5 bases). CDR3 length equals 14 residues. Deletions cut 2 bases from V and 10 bases from J, with 15 bases between. The CDR3 DNA is TGTGCCAGCAGTTTATTTAACCCCTCGGGGGAGCAGTTCTTC. Translating gives CASSLFNPSGEQFF.

This clonotype has ten or more counts. The chain employs TRBV12-3 or TRBV12-4 and TRBJ2-3, with 9 bases identical to TRBD2. Trimming at V came to 1 base and at J to 7 bases, leaving 6 bases not matched to a gene. CDR3 length equals 15 residues. As DNA, the CDR3 is TGTGCCAGCAGTTTAGGCGGGGGGGCCGACTATACGCAGTATTTT. Translation gives CASSLGGGADYTQYF.

This clonotype came up many times. The rearrangement links TRBV7-2 to TRBJ2-1; no definite D call. Trimming pared 5 bases from V and 5 bases from J, leaving 13 bases between. There are 14 residues in the CDR3. Germline V gene sequence: CDR1 SGHTA, CDR2 FQGNSA. In DNA, the CDR3 is TGTGCCAGCAGCCAAAACCCAGGAAACAATGAGCAGTTCTTC. Translated, it gives CASSQNPGNNEQFF.

There are a few counts of this clonotype. The V and J genes are TRBV9 and TRBJ2-1; D is possibly TRBD2 (6 bases). V was shortened by 2 bases and J by 1 base, with 13 bases between the two germline ends. Looked up from germline, CDR1 is SGDLS and CDR2 is YYNGEE. The CDR3 is made up of 16 amino acids. The CDR3 is CASSVARDLSYNEQFF. DNA for the CDR3: TGTGCCAGCAGCGTTGCGCGGGACTTATCCTACAATGAGCAGTTCTTC.

Worth noting for this clonotype: Compared with germline, one end of the junction differs, possibly owing to a read error. The genes are TRBV4-2 and TRBJ1-5; 8 nucleotides agree with TRBD1. Germline V gene lookup returns CDR1 LGHNA and CDR2 YNFKEQ. The CDR3 loop spans 15 amino acids. In nucleotides, the CDR3 is TGTGCCAGCAGCCAAGAGGGGACAGGCAATCAGCCCCAGAATTTT. Its protein product is CASSQEGTGNQPQNF.

This clonotype was counted between two and nine times. V is TRBV20-1 and J is TRBJ1-6; D unresolved. CDR3 length equals 13 residues. Between the trimmed V and J ends, which lost 5 bases and 4 bases, there was a span of 9 bases. Germline assignment: CDR1 DFQATT and CDR2 SNEGSKA (reference sequence). This CDR3 is CSAPDTYNSPLHF. The CDR3 DNA sequence: TGCAGTGCTCCCGATACTTATAATTCACCCCTCCACTTT.

This clonotype was detected only a few times. This chain links TRBV10-3 with TRBJ1-2; 7 bases align to TRBD1. Germline CDR1 reads ENHRY; CDR2 reads SYGVKD. Trimming cost V 8 bases and J 2 bases; bases outside gene matches: 8. The CDR3 loop spans 14 amino acids. The CDR3 DNA reads TGTGCCATCTGGGGGGACAGTCTCAACTATGGCTACACCTTC. This sequence encodes CAIWGDSLNYGYTF.

The chain combines TRBV7-9 with TRBJ2-7; tentative D call: TRBD1 (6 bases). Trimming removed 6 bases from V and 1 base from J, with 10 bases in between. Germline CDR1 reads SEHNR; CDR2 reads FQNEAQ (reference sequence). The CDR3 is made up of 13 amino acids. CDR3 nucleotide sequence: TGTGCCAGCAGTTCTAGGGGGTCCTACGAGCAGTACTTC. Translation gives CASSSRGSYEQYF. Full variable domain (remainder filled in from reference TRBV7-9 and TRBJ2-7): DTGVSQNPRHKITKRGQNVTFRCDPISEHNRLYWYRQTLGQGPEFLTYFQNEAQLEKSRLLSDRFSAERPKGSFSTLEIQRTEQGDSAMYLCASSSRGSYEQYFGPGTRLTVT.

This clonotype was counted ten times or more. The chain employs TRBV4-2 and TRBJ2-7; TRBD1 matches 8 bases. In germline, CDR1 is LGHNA, CDR2 YNFKEQ. Germline trimming cut 4 bases from V and 5 bases from J; bases unmatched to any gene: 10. This CDR3 is built from 15 residues. The DNA of the CDR3 is TGTGCCAGCAGCCCCTCGCCCGGACAGGGAGACGAGCAGTACTTC. Translating it yields CASSPSPGQGDEQYF.

V is TRBV7-9 and J is TRBJ2-5, with 7 bases matching TRBD1. Germline CDR1 and CDR2: SEHNR and FQNEAQ (reference sequence). V shed 2 bases and J 1 base; nucleotides not matched to a gene: 7. The CDR3 has 16 amino acids. CDR3 coding DNA: TGTGCCAGCAGCTTAAGCGGACAGGCCCTCCAAGAGACCCAGTACTTC. It codes for CASSLSGQALQETQYF.

This clonotype was detected only a few times. This chain joins TRBV29-1 and TRBJ1-2; a weak D match, TRBD1 (6 bases). Germline assignment: CDR1 SQVTM and CDR2 ANQGSEA. Trimming took 3 bases from V and 2 from J, leaving 7 bases between them. CDR3 length: 12 amino acids. CDR3 in DNA: TGCAGCGTTGAGGACAGCAACTATGGCTACACCTTC. Protein sequence: CSVEDSNYGYTF. Filled out from reference TRBV29-1 and TRBJ1-2, the complete variable domain reads SAVISQKPSRDICQRGTSLTIQCQVDSQVTMMFWYRQQPGQSLTLIATANQGSEATYESGFVIDKFPISRPNLTFSTLTVSNMSPEDSSIYLCSVEDSNYGYTFGSGTRLTVV.

The rearrangement links TRBV12-3 or TRBV12-4 to TRBJ2-2; TRBD2 might be the D (5 bases). The germline V and J ends were trimmed by 2 bases and 14 bases, with 15 bases remaining between them. This CDR3 comprises 13 residues. The DNA for the CDR3 is TGTGCCAGCAGTTTATCGGGGAACCGGGTCCTGTTTTTT. Amino acid sequence: CASSLSGNRVLFF.

The V and J genes are TRBV4-2 and TRBJ1-2; D gene unclear. The CDR3 extends over 13 amino acids. Trimming removed 9 bases at V and 3 bases at J, with 14 bases between. In germline, CDR1 is LGHNA, CDR2 YNFKEQ. This CDR3 is CASQRAGDYGYTF. In DNA form, the CDR3 reads TGTGCCAGTCAAAGGGCAGGCGACTATGGCTACACCTTC.

The V gene is TRBV18, the J gene TRBJ1-6, with D perhaps matching TRBD1 (5 bases). Germline assignment: CDR1 KGHSH and CDR2 LQKENI. The V end was cut by 3 bases, the J end by 5 bases, with 14 bases between. This CDR3 has 16 residues. CDR3 DNA: TGTGCCAGCTCACCTACAGGCAGGGTGAATAATTCACCCCTCCACTTT. As protein: CASSPTGRVNNSPLHF.

This clonotype has a handful of counts. The chain joins TRBV4-3 to TRBJ2-1; no clear D. The CDR3 extends over 15 amino acids. Deletions cut 4 bases from V and 1 base from J, with 11 bases between. Germline lookup yields CDR1 LGHNA and CDR2 YSLEER. CDR3 sequence (DNA): TGCGCCAGCAGCCCAAAGGACCAGTCCTACAATGAGCAGTTCTTC. Encoded protein: CASSPKDQSYNEQFF.

The table lists this clonotype with a few counts. The chain links TRBV5-5 to TRBJ1-1; D not resolved. The V end lost 3 bases, the J end lost 0 bases, and 6 bases lay between the germline ends. The CDR3 contains 13 residues. CDR1 and CDR2 (germline): SGHKS, YYEKEE (reference sequence). Here the CDR3 reads CASSSQLNTEAFF. The DNA of the CDR3 is TGTGCCAGCAGCTCACAGCTGAACACTGAAGCTTTCTTT.

V and J are TRBV11-2 and TRBJ1-1, with D hard to call. The CDR3 consists of 13 residues. Trimming shortened V by 5 bases and J by 2 bases, and 9 bases separated the two germline ends. Germline CDR1 reads SGHAT; CDR2 reads FQNNGV. CDR3 protein: CASSPDANTEAFF. CDR3 DNA sequence: TGTGCCAGCAGCCCTGACGCCAACACTGAAGCTTTCTTT.

This clonotype was detected only a few times. This rearrangement joins TRBV3-1 to TRBJ2-7, with D possibly TRBD2 on 6 matching bases. Germline values: CDR1 LGHDT, CDR2 YNNKEL (reference sequence). The CDR3 is made up of 14 amino acids. The V end lost 5 bases, the J end lost 6 bases, and 17 bases lay between the germline ends. As DNA, the CDR3 is TGTGCCAGCAGCGCCCCCGGCACTAGCTCCGAGCAGTACTTC. Translating gives CASSAPGTSSEQYF.

This clonotype showed up just a few times. CDR3 nucleotides: TGTGCCAGCAGCCTAGGGACAGGGGGCACGGATGGCTACACCTTC. This codes for CASSLGTGGTDGYTF. The rearrangement links TRBV7-9 to TRBJ1-2, with 12 bases that match TRBD1. CDR3 size: 15 residues. From germline, CDR1 is SEHNR and CDR2 FQNEAQ (reference sequence). V was pared by 5 bases and J by 6 bases, with 7 bases of the junction left unmatched.

The chain couples TRBV7-2 to TRBJ1-6, with 7 bases that match TRBD1. This CDR3 is built from 17 residues. Germline V gives CDR1 SGHTA, CDR2 FQGNSA. V was clipped by 10 bases and J by 0 bases; unmatched bases: 12. CDR3 loop: CATSSPGQSSYNSPLHF. As DNA, the CDR3 is TGTGCCACCTCTTCCCCGGGACAGAGCTCCTATAATTCACCCCTCCACTTT.

This clonotype was seen a few times. The chain recombines TRBV7-2 with TRBJ2-1, with D perhaps TRBD1 or TRBD2 (6 bases each). Germline values: CDR1 SGHTA, CDR2 FQGNSA. The length of the CDR3 is 14 residues. V was trimmed by 5 bases and J by 9 bases, leaving 17 bases between them. This chain's CDR3 is CASSLPNGGGEQFF. The CDR3 DNA reads as TGTGCCAGCAGCCTTCCCAACGGAGGGGGTGAGCAGTTCTTC.